The 29 T cell receptor beta chains in this list originate from one sample, sequenced in a study of T cell responses to AZD1222 COVID-19 vaccine. This table comes from immunoSEQ multiplex PCR, and its TCRdb copy is limited to in-frame clones, with some not included. The table has approximately 140,000 clones, 85% to 90% seen once. The specimen was peripheral blood, collected 28 days after the second AZD1222 dose. The receptors come from an adult who received the AZD1222 COVID-19 vaccine.

The rearrangement uses TRBV4-3 and TRBJ2-3, with 10 bases that match TRBD2. The CDR3 has 18 residues. The V and J ends lost 1 base and 5 bases, in that order; junction bases with no gene match: 12. The germline CDR1 and CDR2 sequences are LGHNA and YSLEER. The CDR3 coding sequence is TGCGCCAGCAGCCAAGGGTACCGAGCGGGAGGGGTCCAAGATACGCAGTATTTT. It codes for CASSQGYRAGGVQDTQYF.

This chain uses TRBV14 with TRBJ1-2, with D unclear. V lost 1 base and J 4 bases, leaving 10 bases between the germline ends. The germline gives CDR1 SGHDN, CDR2 FVKESK. CDR3 length: 14 residues. The CDR3 sequence: CASSQVSGLYGYTF. DNA of the CDR3: TGTGCCAGCAGCCAAGTATCCGGTCTCTATGGCTACACCTTC.

This chain uses TRBV6-1 with TRBJ1-5; 8 nucleotides agree with TRBD1. Trimming at V came to 2 bases and at J to 7 bases, leaving 7 bases not matched to a gene. The V gene's germline CDR1 is MNHNS and CDR2 SASEGT. This CDR3 is 15 amino acids long. CDR3 sequence reads: CASSEQGALGQPQHF. The CDR3 nucleotides read TGTGCCAGCAGTGAACAGGGGGCGCTTGGACAGCCCCAGCATTTT.

CDR3 DNA sequence: TGTGCCAGCAGCACGGGACTAGCGCTAGAGACCCAGTACTTC. Its protein product is CASSTGLALETQYF. This chain uses TRBV7-2 with TRBJ2-5, with 10 bases aligning to TRBD2. CDR3 size: 14 residues. Unmatched junction bases numbered 4, after V lost 5 bases and J lost 4 bases. The germline CDR1 and CDR2 sequences are SGHTA and FQGNSA. The complete variable domain, with remaining parts taken from reference TRBV7-2 and TRBJ2-5, reads GAGVSQSPSNKVTEKGKDVELRCDPISGHTALYWYRQSLGQGLEFLIYFQGNSAPDKSGLPSDRFSAERTGGSVSTLTIQRTQQEDSAVYLCASSTGLALETQYFGPGTRLLVL.

The genes are TRBV30 and TRBJ1-1; 7 bases match TRBD1. Germline-derived CDR1 and CDR2 are GTSNPN and SVGIG (reference sequence). The CDR3 contains 12 residues. As DNA, the CDR3 is TGTGCTTTAGGACAGGCCAACACTGAAGCTTTCTTT. Translation: CALGQANTEAFF. The full variable domain, in which reference TRBV30 and TRBJ1-1 provide the parts outside the CDR3, is SQTIHQWPATLVQPVGSPLSLECTVEGTSNPNLYWYRQAAGRGLQLLFYSVGIGQISSEVPQNLSASRPQDRQFILSSKKLLLSDSGFYLCALGQANTEAFFGQGTRLTVV.

V usage is TRBV3-1 (or the pseudogene TRBV3-2) and J usage is TRBJ2-7, with D unresolved. This CDR3 spans 14 amino acids. Trimming took 0 bases from V and 0 from J, leaving 6 bases between them. Germline loops: CDR1 LGHDT, CDR2 YNNKEL (reference sequence). This CDR3 is CASSQDRLSYEQYF. As DNA, the CDR3 is TGTGCCAGCAGCCAAGATCGACTCTCCTACGAGCAGTACTTC.

The J gene is TRBJ2-3, the V gene TRBV7-3, with D unclear. Trimming took off 0 bases at V and 0 bases at J, with 4 bases between the two ends. CDR1 and CDR2 (germline): SGHTA, FQGTGA. There are 14 residues in the CDR3. The CDR3: CASSLTGSTDTQYF. The CDR3, as DNA: TGTGCCAGCAGCTTAACCGGTAGCACAGATACGCAGTATTTT. The complete variable domain, with remaining parts taken from reference TRBV7-3 and TRBJ2-3, reads GAGVSQTPSNKVTEKGKYVELRCDPISGHTALYWYRQSLGQGPEFLIYFQGTGAADDSGLPNDRFFAVRPEGSVSTLKIQRTERGDSAVYLCASSLTGSTDTQYFGPGTRLTVL.

This clone was observed once. At one of its ends the junction is not consistent with the germline gene, which may arise from a read error. The gene calls are TRBV10-1 and TRBJ2-1; D may be TRBD2 (6 bases). The CDR3 contains 15 residues. CDR1 is WNHNN, CDR2 SYGVQD, per germline (reference sequence). CDR3 nucleotide sequence: TGCGCCAGCAGTGAGTCGAAAGTCCCCCCTAGCGAGCGGTTCTTC. Its translation is CASSESKVPPSERFF.

The chain couples TRBV5-5 to TRBJ2-7, with D perhaps TRBD1 (5 bases). Looked up from germline, CDR1 is SGHKS and CDR2 is YYEKEE (reference sequence). The CDR3 has 18 residues. Trimming cost V 0 bases and J 3 bases, with 22 bases left between them. CDR3 sequence (DNA): TGTGCCAGCAGCTTGGGGCCCCCCAGTACTCTAGGGGTCTACGAGCAGTACGTC. Encoded protein: CASSLGPPSTLGVYEQYV.

V gene TRBV14 combines with J gene TRBJ1-2, with TRBD1 matching over 12 bases. Germline V CDR1 and CDR2: SGHDN, FVKESK. CDR3 size: 18 residues. J gave up 3 bases and V 3 bases, and 11 bases lay outside the gene matches. The CDR3 loop reads CASSHPGTGGARDYGYTF. As DNA, the CDR3 is TGTGCCAGCAGCCATCCCGGGACAGGGGGCGCGAGAGACTATGGCTACACCTTC.

The V call is TRBV19, the J call TRBJ1-6; D is possibly TRBD1 (5 bases). V shed 3 bases and J shed 13 bases, with 10 bases lying between them. Germline V gene sequence: CDR1 LNHDA, CDR2 SQIVND (reference sequence). The CDR3 is 12 amino acids. CDR3 nucleotide sequence: TGTGCCAGTAGTATTCGGGGGAGGCCCCTCCACTTT. Amino acid sequence: CASSIRGRPLHF.

A note on this clone: Other DNA variants within this sample encode the same CDR3. This chain uses TRBV20-1 with TRBJ1-5, with TRBD1 as a possible D gene (6 bases). The V and J ends lost 3 bases and 2 bases respectively, with 11 bases between them. Per germline, CDR1 DFQATT and CDR2 SNEGSKA (reference sequence). This CDR3 has 14 residues. The CDR3: CSASSGGGNQPQHF. Here the CDR3 DNA reads TGCAGTGCTAGTAGTGGGGGCGGCAATCAGCCCCAGCATTTT.

The chain employs TRBV28 and TRBJ1-6; unclear D gene. The CDR3 has 13 residues. The V gene lost 6 bases and the J gene lost 8 bases, with 11 bases spanning the gap. CDR1 is MDHEN and CDR2 is SYDVKM in the germline V gene. The CDR3 DNA reads TGTGCCAGCAGACCCCCCCACGATTCACCCCTCCACTTT. It yields the protein CASRPPHDSPLHF.

This chain joins TRBV4-3 and TRBJ2-7, with D uncertain. V was clipped by 1 base and J by 3 bases, with 7 bases between them. CDR1 is LGHNA, CDR2 YSLEER, per germline. The CDR3 contains 13 residues. The CDR3 DNA is TGCGCCAGCAGCCAAGTTGGTGGCTACGAGCAGTACTTC. Its protein product is CASSQVGGYEQYF.

The chain combines TRBV6-4 with TRBJ2-3; D not certain. V lost 2 bases and J lost 5, with 11 bases in between. The CDR3 runs to 14 residues. Germline CDR1 MRHNA, CDR2 SNTAGT. CDR3 DNA: TGTGCCAGCAGTGACCAAGGTGTAAAAGATACGCAGTATTTT. Residues: CASSDQGVKDTQYF.

V is TRBV4-3 and J is TRBJ2-1, with 12 bases fitting TRBD2. CDR3 length: 18 amino acids. V was pared by 0 bases and J by 8 bases, with 11 bases of the junction left unmatched. CDR1 is LGHNA and CDR2 is YSLEER in the germline V gene. The CDR3 DNA is TGCGCCAGCAGCCAAGATTGGCTAGCGGGAGGGCCGTGGCATGAGCAGTTCTTC. Translation gives CASSQDWLAGGPWHEQFF.

The V call is TRBV18, the J call TRBJ1-2, with TRBD1 as a possible D gene (5 bases). Germline CDR1 KGHSH, CDR2 LQKENI. The CDR3 has 14 amino acids. Trimming pared 4 bases from V and 5 bases from J, leaving 14 bases between. DNA for the CDR3: TGTGCCAGCTCACAATCCATCGACAGTTATGGCTACACCTTC. Its protein is CASSQSIDSYGYTF. Full variable domain (rest looked up from reference TRBV18 and TRBJ1-2): NAGVMQNPRHLVRRRGQEARLRCSPMKGHSHVYWYRQLPEEGLKFMVYLQKENIIDESGMPKERFSAEFPKEGPSILRIQQVVRGDSAAYFCASSQSIDSYGYTFGSGTRLTVV.

The chain is built from TRBV6-5 and TRBJ2-1; D is unclear. Germline V gene sequence: CDR1 MNHEY, CDR2 SVGAGI. The CDR3 runs to 14 residues. V was clipped by 8 bases and J by 0 bases, with 11 bases between them. This CDR3 reads CASLSLSSYNEQFF. CDR3 bases: TGTGCCAGCCTTAGTCTTAGCTCCTACAATGAGCAGTTCTTC.

The CDR3 region is CASRTTGVNNQPQHF. The CDR3 DNA follows: TGTGCCAGCAGGACGACAGGGGTCAACAATCAGCCCCAGCATTTT. The gene calls are TRBV28 and TRBJ1-5; 8 nucleotides align to TRBD1. V lost 6 bases and J lost 3; bases outside the gene matches: 7. The CDR3 runs 15 residues. Germline assignment: CDR1 MDHEN and CDR2 SYDVKM.

V is TRBV19 and J is TRBJ1-1, with a possible D match to TRBD1 (5 bases). Looked up from germline, CDR1 is LNHDA and CDR2 is SQIVND (reference sequence). V was shortened by 7 bases and J by 0 bases, with 9 bases between the two germline ends. The CDR3 totals 13 residues. CDR3 DNA sequence: TGTGCCAGTACAGGACAAATGAACACTGAAGCTTTCTTT. As protein: CASTGQMNTEAFF. The whole variable domain, remainder taken from reference TRBV19 and TRBJ1-1, is DGGITQSPKYLFRKEGQNVTLSCEQNLNHDAMYWYRQDPGQGLRLIYYSQIVNDFQKGDIAEGYSVSREKKESFPLTVTSAQKNPTAFYLCASTGQMNTEAFFGQGTRLTVV.

Turning to this clone: Distinct nucleotide sequences in the sample also encode this CDR3. V usage is TRBV4-1 and J usage is TRBJ2-7; D may be TRBD2 (5 bases). V gave up 4 bases and J gave up 1 base, with 14 bases separating them. CDR1 is MGHRA and CDR2 is YSYEKL in the germline V gene. CDR3 length: 15 amino acids. This chain's CDR3 is CASSPSTSGSYEQYF. The CDR3 bases are TGCGCCAGCAGCCCCTCTACCAGCGGATCCTACGAGCAGTACTTC.

The chain combines TRBV4-3 with TRBJ2-2; TRBD2 matches at 9 bases. The germline CDR1 and CDR2 sequences are LGHNA and YSLEER. After removal of 0 bases from V and 0 bases from J, the junction contained 5 bases not matched to a gene. The CDR3 has 18 amino acids. The CDR3 sequence: CASSQDPSGATNTGELFF. The CDR3 DNA is TGCGCCAGCAGCCAAGATCCTAGCGGGGCCACGAACACCGGGGAGCTGTTTTTT.

The chain couples TRBV28 to TRBJ1-2; 7 bases fit TRBD1. Germline assignment: CDR1 MDHEN and CDR2 SYDVKM. The V gene end was trimmed by 5 bases and the J gene end by 2 bases; junction bases not matched to a gene: 8. The CDR3 is 15 residues long. CDR3 residues: CASSDGTAWNYGYTF. The CDR3 coding sequence is TGTGCCAGCAGTGACGGGACAGCCTGGAACTATGGCTACACCTTC.

The chain carries TRBV28 and TRBJ2-7; D tentatively fits TRBD1 or TRBD2 (5 bases each). The V gene lost 5 bases and the J gene lost 4 bases, with 15 bases spanning the gap. The germline CDR1 and CDR2 sequences are MDHEN and SYDVKM. The CDR3 is 14 amino acids. The CDR3, as DNA: TGTGCCAGCAGTCCGGCAGGGAGCTCTTACGAGCAGTACTTC. It specifies CASSPAGSSYEQYF.

This chain connects TRBV30 to TRBJ1-5, with TRBD1 as a possible D gene (6 bases). Trimming pared 5 bases from V and 6 bases from J, leaving 17 bases between. The CDR3 totals 14 residues. CDR1 and CDR2 from the germline V gene are GTSNPN and SVGIG (reference sequence). CDR3 nucleotides: TGTGCCTGGGGCGTGGGGGGGCAGAGTCAGCCCCAGCATTTT. This translates into CAWGVGGQSQPQHF.

V and J are TRBV6-2 or TRBV6-3 and TRBJ2-6, with D perhaps TRBD2 (6 bases). The CDR3 loop spans 16 amino acids. V was clipped by 5 bases and J by 0 bases, with 11 bases between them. Looked up from germline, CDR1 is MNHEY and CDR2 is SVGEGT. CDR3 DNA: TGTGCCAGCAGTGACCCCGGGGGCTCTGGGGCCAACGTCCTGACTTTC. It specifies CASSDPGGSGANVLTF.

The chain links TRBV7-8 to TRBJ1-5; D ambiguous. The V gene's germline CDR1 is SGHVS and CDR2 FQNEAQ. There are 17 residues in the CDR3. With 5 bases removed from V and 0 bases from J, the gap between germline ends came to 17 bases. The DNA for the CDR3 is TGTGCCAGCAGCCCGAAGGACCTTAGCCTTAGCAATCAGCCCCAGCATTTT. Translated, it gives CASSPKDLSLSNQPQHF.

The CDR3 nucleotides read TGTGCCAGCAGCCAAGTTACTAGCCGCGCCTACAATGAGCAGTTCTTC. This translates into CASSQVTSRAYNEQFF. The J gene is TRBJ2-1, the V gene TRBV4-2, with D possibly being TRBD2 (6 bases). CDR3 length: 16 residues. The ends were cut back, 1 base at V and 2 bases at J, with 12 bases in the middle. Germline assignment: CDR1 LGHNA and CDR2 YNFKEQ.

CDR3 sequence (DNA): TGTGCCAGCAGCCAGAGCTCCTACGAGCAGTACTTC. It encodes CASSQSSYEQYF. The V and J genes are TRBV16 and TRBJ2-7; D unclear. Germline lookup yields CDR1 KGHSY and CDR2 FQNENV. Trimming shortened V by 3 bases and J by 0 bases, and 3 bases separated the two germline ends. The CDR3 extends over 12 amino acids.